A selection of T cell receptor beta chains follows, all from one sample in a study of blood T cell repertoires in COVID-19. Method: immunoSEQ multiplex PCR; TCRdb's copy keeps in-frame clones and lacks some. The sample holds about 290,000 clones, around four fifths seen once. Sequencing was performed on peripheral blood. The origin of the receptors is a woman in her 50s with active or convalescent COVID-19. Both conserved end residues are part of each CDR3. A D gene is named only where the DNA matches it firmly. Clone size appears in some rows only: once, few, many, or a class for an expanded clone.

v_call,j_call,clone_size,d_call,cdr3_nt,cdr3_aa
TRBV20-1,TRBJ2-3,NA,NA,TGCAGTGCTCGCCTCTCTAATACGCAGTATTTT,CSARLSNTQYF
TRBV7-9,TRBJ1-4,few,TRBD1,TGTGCCAGCAGCTTGGGGACAGATTTTGTTAATGAAAAACTGTTTTTT,CASSLGTDFVNEKLFF
TRBV11-2,TRBJ1-2,NA,NA,TGTGCCAGCAGCTTATGGAGGGGAATCTATGGCTACACCTTC,CASSLWRGIYGYTF
TRBV18,TRBJ2-2,NA,NA,TGTGCCAGCTCAGCCGGTTCCACCGGGGAGCTGTTTTTT,CASSAGSTGELFF
TRBV5-6,TRBJ1-5,NA,NA,TGTGCCAGCAGCCGACGGGGGAGCAATCAGCCCCAGCATTTT,CASSRRGSNQPQHF
TRBV19,TRBJ2-2,NA,TRBD1,TGTGCCAGCCTAGGGGGCCGGAGCACCGGGGAGCTGTTTTTT,CASLGGRSTGELFF
TRBV28,TRBJ1-5,NA,NA,TGTGCCGCCGCCCGGGGATTTAGTCGGGGTCAGCCCCAGCATTTT,CAAARGFSRGQPQHF
TRBV13,TRBJ1-1,NA,NA,TGTGCCAGCAGCCAAACCGACAGGGAAGCTTTCTTT,CASSQTDREAFF
TRBV27,TRBJ2-5,NA,NA,TGTGCCAGCAGTCCCGTAGTGGGAGGACACCAAGAGACCCAGTACTTC,CASSPVVGGHQETQYF
TRBV25-1,TRBJ2-5,NA,TRBD2,TGTGCCAGCAGTGAGACTAGCGACCAAGAGACCCAGTACTTC,CASSETSDQETQYF
TRBV7-9,TRBJ1-2,few,NA,TGTGCCAGCAGCTTGACAGACGGTGGCTACACCTTC,CASSLTDGGYTF
TRBV19,TRBJ2-7,NA,TRBD1,TGTGCCAGTAGTATTGGGGACAGGGACAAGTTCTACGAGCAGTACTTC,CASSIGDRDKFYEQYF
TRBV3-1/TRBV3-2,TRBJ2-2,NA,NA,TGTGCCAGCAGCCAAGGTGCGAGCCGGGAGCACACCGGGGAGCTGTTTTTT,CASSQGASREHTGELFF
TRBV19,TRBJ2-6,NA,TRBD1,TGTGCCAGTATGGACAGGAGCACCCGCTCTGGGGCCAACGTCCTGACTTTC,CASMDRSTRSGANVLTF
TRBV7-2,TRBJ2-1,NA,TRBD2,TGTGCCAGCAGCTTCGCCGGGACTAGCGCTTACAATGAGCAGTTCTTC,CASSFAGTSAYNEQFF
TRBV5-4,TRBJ2-3,NA,TRBD2,TGTGCCAGCAGCCTAATCCCTAGCGGGTTCACAGATACGCAGTATTTT,CASSLIPSGFTDTQYF
TRBV30,TRBJ1-2,NA,TRBD1,TGTGCCTGGAACCGGGACAGACCTTATGGCTACACCTTC,CAWNRDRPYGYTF
TRBV13,TRBJ1-1,few,NA,TGTGCCAGCAGCATGGTCCCCCACGGGGCTTTCTTT,CASSMVPHGAFF
TRBV24-1,TRBJ1-2,NA,NA,TGTGCCACCAGTGACCCCGGTAGGGCGGGTGGCTACACCTTC,CATSDPGRAGGYTF
TRBV6-1,TRBJ2-3,NA,TRBD2,TGTGCCAGCAGTGAATTATTAGCGGGAGGGCCGGGTAGCACAGATACGCAGTATTTT,CASSELLAGGPGSTDTQYF
TRBV11-2,TRBJ1-4,NA,TRBD1,TGTGCCAGCAGCCATTCACAGGGGGAGGGTGAAAAACTGTTTTTT,CASSHSQGEGEKLFF
TRBV7-2,TRBJ2-3,NA,NA,TGTGCCAGCAGCTTATTGGCTAGCGGCACAGATACGCAGTATTTT,CASSLLASGTDTQYF
TRBV23-1,TRBJ1-5,NA,TRBD1,TGCGCCAGCAAGAGGACAGGGGTCGGGAATCAGCCCCAGCATTTT,CASKRTGVGNQPQHF
TRBV12-3/TRBV12-4,TRBJ2-3,NA,NA,TGTGCCAGCACCCTGACCCAGGCGGATACGCAGTATTTT,CASTLTQADTQYF
TRBV4-1,TRBJ1-1,NA,TRBD1,TGCGCCAGCAGCCAAGCTGGGACAGGGTGGGGGAACACTGAAGCTTTCTTT,CASSQAGTGWGNTEAFF
TRBV27,TRBJ1-6,NA,NA,TGTGCCAGCAGTTTATTCGGCGGTATGAGCTCCTATAATTCACCCCTCCACTTT,CASSLFGGMSSYNSPLHF
TRBV19,TRBJ1-1,NA,NA,TGTGCCACCTCTCGCGGGGGGGGAAGAGCTTTCTTT,CATSRGGGRAFF
TRBV2,TRBJ2-7,NA,NA,TGTGCCAGCAGTGAAGCGGGCCCCTACGAGCAGTACTTC,CASSEAGPYEQYF
TRBV28,TRBJ2-3,once,NA,TGTGCCTGTCCCCGACTCTATACGCAGTATTTT,CACPRLYTQYF
TRBV5-6,TRBJ1-6,NA,TRBD1,TGTGCCAGCAGCTTGGGGTTAGGACAGGCCAATTCACCCCTCCACTTT,CASSLGLGQANSPLHF
TRBV6-5,TRBJ1-5,NA,NA,TGTGCCAGCACCCCTCGTGTCGGGATCAATCAGCCCCAGCATTTT,CASTPRVGINQPQHF
TRBV10-2,TRBJ2-1,NA,TRBD2,TGCGCCAGCAGTTACAGGGGACTAGCGGACAATGAGCAGTTCTTC,CASSYRGLADNEQFF
TRBV20-1,TRBJ2-5,once,NA,TGCAGTGCTCCAGACAAAGAGACCCAGTACTTC,CSAPDKETQYF
TRBV18,TRBJ1-1,NA,NA,TGTGCCAGCTCACCACCCTGGAGGCGGGGGCGGGCGGAGACTGAAGCTTTCTTT,CASSPPWRRGRAETEAFF
TRBV27,TRBJ2-2,NA,NA,TGTGCCAGCAGTCCCTCTACAGTGAACACCGGGGAGCTGTTTTTT,CASSPSTVNTGELFF
TRBV29-1,TRBJ1-2,NA,NA,TGCAGCGCTACAGGAAACTATGGCTACACCTTC,CSATGNYGYTF
TRBV6-1,TRBJ2-7,once,TRBD2,TGTGCCAGCAGTGAAACAACTAGCGGATTGTACGAGCAGTACTTC,CASSETTSGLYEQYF
TRBV5-6,TRBJ2-1,NA,NA,TGTGCCAGCAGCTTCAGACAGGTTCGGTCCTACAATGAGCAGTTCTTC,CASSFRQVRSYNEQFF
TRBV7-9,TRBJ1-1,NA,NA,TGTGCCAGCAGCTCCCTCTTGGAAGCTTTCTTT,CASSSLLEAFF
TRBV11-2,TRBJ1-1,NA,NA,TGTGCCAGCAGCTTAGCGGGTTTAGGAGACACTGAAGCTTTCTTT,CASSLAGLGDTEAFF
TRBV9,TRBJ1-6,NA,TRBD1,TGTGCCAGCAGCTGGACAGGGATGAACTCACCCCTCCACTTT,CASSWTGMNSPLHF
TRBV4-1,TRBJ1-1,NA,TRBD1,TGCGCCAGCAGCCCATCTACAGGGGTAGGAGCCTACACTGAAGCTTTCTTT,CASSPSTGVGAYTEAFF
TRBV11-2,TRBJ1-3,NA,NA,TGTGCCAGCAGCTTGGACTCCGTCTCTGGAAACACCATATATTTT,CASSLDSVSGNTIYF
TRBV19,TRBJ1-2,once,NA,TGTGCCAGTAGTATTGTTTTTCGGCCAGGGTATGGCTACACCTTC,CASSIVFRPGYGYTF
TRBV5-1,TRBJ2-3,NA,NA,TGCGCCAGCAGCCCCCCAGGGGATACGCAGTATTTT,CASSPPGDTQYF
TRBV6-5,TRBJ2-7,NA,NA,TGTGCCAGCAATAGCAGGGGCGACGAGCAGTACTTC,CASNSRGDEQYF
TRBV4-2,TRBJ1-2,NA,NA,TGTGCCAGCAGCCGACAGGTGGGGGACTATGGCTACACCTTC,CASSRQVGDYGYTF
TRBV5-1,TRBJ2-2,NA,NA,TGCGCCAGCAGCTTGCTAGGGAACACCGGGGAGCTGTTTTTT,CASSLLGNTGELFF
TRBV2,TRBJ2-7,NA,TRBD2,TGTGCCAGCAGGGCTAGAGGGACTAGCGGGTACGAGCAGTACTTC,CASRARGTSGYEQYF
TRBV29-1,TRBJ1-1,NA,NA,TGCAGCGTGAGACAGCTTCTCATGAACACTGAAGCTTTCTTT,CSVRQLLMNTEAFF
TRBV3-1/TRBV3-2,TRBJ2-7,NA,TRBD2,TGTGCCAGCAGCCCCCAACCCGGGACTAGCTTACCCCACGAGCAGTACTTC,CASSPQPGTSLPHEQYF
TRBV3-1/TRBV3-2,TRBJ1-1,once,NA,TGTGCCAGCAGCCATTCCCTAAACACTGAAGCTTTCTTT,CASSHSLNTEAFF
TRBV10-3,TRBJ1-1,NA,NA,TGTGCCATCAGTGAGACTACCGGGGGTAACAAGGCTTTCTTT,CAISETTGGNKAFF
TRBV7-2,TRBJ1-2,NA,NA,TGTGCCAGCAGCTTAACGTCGGGGAACTATGGCTACACCTTC,CASSLTSGNYGYTF
TRBV19,TRBJ1-5,NA,NA,TGTGCCAGTAGTATTAGTTTACAGCCCCAGCATTTT,CASSISLQPQHF